This T cell receptor (beta chain) emerged from a study of blood T cells in healthy people across ages. The study's findings and limits: Versus aged donors, long-lived donors had higher diversity and more naive CD4+ cells. Roughly linearly, TCR beta diversity per million T cells fell as age increased.

Points on this clonotype: What it recognizes is unknown. At one of its ends the junction is not consistent with the germline gene, which may arise from a read error.

The second PCR ran about 6 to 12 cycles with a sample-barcoded 5' primer and J-beta primers. Using its own MiXCR run on the 5' RACE reads, TCRdb lists one record per CDR3 protein. Of around 1.1 million distinct CDR3 sequences detected, more than 30% appear once; the ten largest clones hold about an eighth. Per-sample yields of isolated PBMCs were at least 6 million. There were at least 5 micrograms of total RNA extracted from every sample. The CDR3 is 14 residues long. Per germline, CDR1 SGHRS and CDR2 YFSETQ. V gene TRBV5-1 combines with J gene TRBJ2-1; no clear D. Input material: blood. The TCR comes from a man aged 18 to 30 in good health. CDR3 loop: CASSLAALSYEQFF. CDR3 nucleotides: TGCGCCAGTAGCTTGGCCGCCCTGAGCTATGAGCAGTTCTTC. The complete variable domain, with remaining parts taken from reference TRBV5-1 and TRBJ2-1, reads KAGVTQTPRYLIKTRGQQVTLSCSPISGHRSVSWYQQTPGQGLQFLFEYFSETQRNKGNFPGRFSGRQFSNSRSEMNVSTLELGDSALYLCASSLAALSYEQFFGPGTRLTVL.